What follows are 20 T cell receptor beta chains derived from one specimen sequenced in a study of long-term antiretroviral therapy in people with HIV. The immunoSEQ assay was v3.0, run at survey level. Profiling relied on immunoSEQ multiplex PCR, and the TCRdb table lists in-frame clones only, not all of them. The table lists some 30,000 clones, around 97% of them singletons. Sequenced material: unsorted PBMCs, taken 7.6 years after starting antiretroviral therapy. Receptors were obtained from a man younger than 45 with HIV.

This clone was detected only once. The chain's CDR3 is CASSGAGEQYF. Here the CDR3 DNA reads TGTGCCAGTAGTGGGGCCGGGGAGCAGTACTTC. This chain uses TRBV19 with TRBJ2-7; D is possibly TRBD1 (5 bases). The CDR3 totals 11 residues. Germline V CDR1 and CDR2: LNHDA, SQIVND (reference sequence). The V and J ends lost 5 bases and 7 bases respectively, with 9 bases between them. Full variable domain (missing parts from reference TRBV19 and TRBJ2-7): DGGITQSPKYLFRKEGQNVTLSCEQNLNHDAMYWYRQDPGQGLRLIYYSQIVNDFQKGDIAEGYSVSREKKESFPLTVTSAQKNPTAFYLCASSGAGEQYFGPGTRLTVT.

V gene TRBV10-2 combines with J gene TRBJ2-6, with D perhaps matching TRBD1 or TRBD2 (6 bases each). Trimming left V 0 bases short and J 1 base short, with 16 bases between. The V gene's germline CDR1 is WSHSY and CDR2 SAAADI. This CDR3 spans 19 amino acids. CDR3 nucleotides: TGCGCCAGCAGTGAGTCACTGGGGGGCGCCCCATCTGGGGCCAACGTCCTGACTTTC. Translating gives CASSESLGGAPSGANVLTF.

The chain uses TRBV9 and TRBJ2-1, with D possibly being TRBD1 (5 bases). Trimming shortened V by 0 bases and J by 0 bases, and 7 bases separated the two germline ends. The CDR3 sequence is 15 residues long. The germline V gene has CDR1 SGDLS and CDR2 YYNGEE. For the CDR3, the DNA is TGTGCCAGCAGCGTAGGTCAGGGCTCCTACAATGAGCAGTTCTTC. It translates to CASSVGQGSYNEQFF. Full variable domain (rest looked up from reference TRBV9 and TRBJ2-1): DSGVTQTPKHLITATGQRVTLRCSPRSGDLSVYWYQQSLDQGLQFLIQYYNGEERAKGNILERFSAQQFPDLHSELNLSSLELGDSALYFCASSVGQGSYNEQFFGPGTRLTVL.

The chain is built from TRBV6-4 and TRBJ2-3; 14 nucleotides agree with TRBD2. The CDR3 consists of 15 residues. V was clipped by 6 bases and J by 8 bases; unmatched bases: 7. Looked up from germline, CDR1 is MRHNA and CDR2 is SNTAGT. In DNA form, the CDR3 reads TGTGCCAGCAGCCGACTAGCGGGGGGGCTCGGTACGCAGTATTTT. Translating it yields CASSRLAGGLGTQYF.

The V call is TRBV29-1, the J call TRBJ2-2, with D perhaps matching TRBD1 or TRBD2 (6 bases each). The germline gives CDR1 SQVTM, CDR2 ANQGSEA. V was cut by 2 bases and J by 5 bases, with 9 bases left in between. The length of the CDR3 is 13 residues. CDR3 in amino acids: CSVERGETGELFF. The CDR3 DNA reads as TGCAGCGTTGAAAGGGGGGAAACCGGGGAGCTGTTTTTT.

As concerns this clone: The same CDR3 is also encoded by other DNA sequences in this sample. The chain uses TRBV27 and TRBJ1-2; 10 bases map to TRBD1. Germline CDR1 MNHEY, CDR2 SMNVEV (reference sequence). The V gene end was trimmed by 5 bases and the J gene end by 4 bases; junction bases not matched to a gene: 1. The CDR3 sequence is 13 residues long. DNA of the CDR3: TGTGCCAGCAGTCGGACAGGGGGCTATGGCTACACCTTC. Translation gives CASSRTGGYGYTF.

The rearrangement joins TRBV21-1 to TRBJ2-7; TRBD1 is the table's D call and was not checked against the DNA. TRBV21-1 is termed a pseudogene. The CDR3 totals 14 residues. CDR3 sequence reads: CASRSGTANYEQYF. The CDR3 DNA reads TGTGCCAGCAGGTCAGGGACAGCCAACTACGAGCAGTACTTC.

The rearrangement joins TRBV4-3 to TRBJ2-4, with 8 bases fitting TRBD1. This CDR3 region has 21 residues. Germline lookup yields CDR1 LGHNA and CDR2 YSLEER. Losses at the gene ends were 0 bases for V and 0 bases for J; bases not matched to a gene: 16. The CDR3 DNA is TGCGCCAGCAGCCAAGAAATTCGGACAGGGCGCTTACTCCTAGCCAAAAACATTCAGTACTTC. Translation gives CASSQEIRTGRLLLAKNIQYF.

The gene calls are TRBV25-1 and TRBJ1-1, with D perhaps matching TRBD1 (6 bases). Per the germline V gene, CDR1 is MGHDK and CDR2 is SYGVNS. The CDR3 spans 13 residues. Trimming shortened V by 5 bases and J by 0 bases, and 7 bases separated the two germline ends. The DNA for the CDR3 is TGTGCCAGCAGTCAGGGGCTGAACACTGAAGCTTTCTTT. Amino acid sequence: CASSQGLNTEAFF. The full variable domain, rest sourced from reference TRBV25-1 and TRBJ1-1, is EADIYQTPRYLVIGTGKKITLECSQTMGHDKMYWYQQDPGMELHLIHYSYGVNSTEKGDLSSESTVSRIRTEHFPLTLESARPSHTSQYLCASSQGLNTEAFFGQGTRLTVV.

The rearrangement links TRBV7-9 to TRBJ1-5, with a tentative D call TRBD1 (5 bases). V was shortened by 6 bases and J by 2 bases, with 11 bases between the two germline ends. Germline assignment: CDR1 SEHNR and CDR2 FQNEAQ (reference sequence). This CDR3 has 14 residues. The CDR3 loop is CASSRGGGNQPQHF. For the CDR3, the DNA is TGTGCCAGCAGTAGGGGAGGCGGCAATCAGCCCCAGCATTTT. The full variable domain, in which reference TRBV7-9 and TRBJ1-5 provide the parts outside the CDR3, is DTGVSQNPRHKITKRGQNVTFRCDPISEHNRLYWYRQTLGQGPEFLTYFQNEAQLEKSRLLSDRFSAERPKGSFSTLEIQRTEQGDSAMYLCASSRGGGNQPQHFGDGTRLSIL.

V and J are TRBV6-1 and TRBJ2-3; no firm D call. Trimming shortened V by 1 base and J by 4 bases, and 3 bases separated the two germline ends. Germline CDR1 and CDR2: MNHNS and SASEGT. This CDR3 is built from 12 residues. CDR3 sequence: CASSEVADTQYF. CDR3 in DNA: TGTGCCAGCAGTGAAGTTGCAGATACGCAGTATTTT.

The V gene is TRBV4-3, the J gene TRBJ1-4; D unclear. Deletions cut 0 bases from V and 6 bases from J, with 8 bases between. This CDR3 is built from 14 residues. The germline CDR1 and CDR2 sequences are LGHNA and YSLEER. The CDR3 here is CASSQEGRDEKLFF. The CDR3 nucleotides read TGCGCCAGCAGCCAAGAAGGGCGGGATGAAAAACTGTTTTTT.

V usage is TRBV19 and J usage is TRBJ1-2; D ambiguous. The CDR3 is made up of 10 amino acids. V lost 7 bases, J lost 3 bases, and 3 bases lay in between. The germline V gene encodes CDR1 LNHDA and CDR2 SQIVND (reference sequence). The CDR3 DNA is TGTGCCAGTATGGACTATGGCTACACCTTC. This encodes CASMDYGYTF.

CDR3 protein: CASSYGNEQFF. DNA for the CDR3: TGTGCCAGCAGTTACGGGAATGAGCAGTTCTTC. V is TRBV6-5 and J is TRBJ2-1; D is unclear. Germline V gives CDR1 MNHEY, CDR2 SVGAGI. The CDR3 is 11 residues long. Trimming cost V 2 bases and J 7 bases, with 3 bases left between them.

The chain joins TRBV5-6 to TRBJ2-3; the D gene is possibly TRBD2 (5 bases). The V end was cut by 2 bases, the J end by 6 bases, with 10 bases between. The CDR3 contains 13 residues. CDR1 is SGHDT and CDR2 is YYEEEE in the germline V gene. This chain's CDR3 is CASSFGPGDTQYF. The CDR3 bases are TGTGCCAGCAGCTTTGGCCCGGGGGATACGCAGTATTTT.

The chain recombines TRBV13 with TRBJ1-2; D call uncertain. The CDR3 consists of 17 residues. The germline V gene has CDR1 PRHDT and CDR2 FYEKMQ (reference sequence). The V gene lost 3 bases and the J gene lost 4 bases, with 21 bases spanning the gap. Here the CDR3 DNA reads TGTGCCAGCAGCTTCCAAGGCCCTATGGCGCGGGGCTATGGCTACACCTTC. Its translation is CASSFQGPMARGYGYTF.

The chain uses TRBV4-1 and TRBJ1-5; D ambiguous. The CDR3 is 15 residues long. CDR1 and CDR2 (germline): MGHRA, YSYEKL. Trimming pared 3 bases from V and 0 bases from J, leaving 9 bases between. For the CDR3, the DNA is TGCGCCAGCAGCCAGTTTGAGTATAGCAATCAGCCCCAGCATTTT. The encoded protein is CASSQFEYSNQPQHF.

The V and J genes are TRBV7-2 and TRBJ2-1; perhaps TRBD2 as D (5 bases). The V end was cut by 2 bases, the J end by 0 bases, with 11 bases between. There are 16 residues in the CDR3. Per the germline V gene, CDR1 is SGHTA and CDR2 is FQGNSA. For the CDR3, the DNA is TGTGCCAGCAGCTTAAACGGACTGAGCTCCTACAATGAGCAGTTCTTC. The encoded protein is CASSLNGLSSYNEQFF.

The chain links TRBV19 to TRBJ2-5; 9 bases align to TRBD1. The CDR3 covers 17 residues. CDR1 and CDR2 (germline): LNHDA, SQIVND (reference sequence). The V segment lost 5 bases and the J segment 4 bases; nucleotides outside the gene matches: 14. In DNA form, the CDR3 reads TGTGCCAGTAGTCCTTATCGACAGGGGGAGACGATAGAGACCCAGTACTTC. It codes for CASSPYRQGETIETQYF.

The chain uses TRBV7-2 and TRBJ1-1; 10 nucleotides agree with TRBD1. This CDR3 region has 14 residues. Germline V lookup: CDR1 SGHTA, CDR2 FQGNSA. V lost 5 bases to trimming and J lost 3 bases; unmatched junction nucleotides: 3. CDR3 sequence (DNA): TGTGCCAGCAGCCCGGACAGGGGGGACACTGAAGCTTTCTTT. Translated, it gives CASSPDRGDTEAFF.